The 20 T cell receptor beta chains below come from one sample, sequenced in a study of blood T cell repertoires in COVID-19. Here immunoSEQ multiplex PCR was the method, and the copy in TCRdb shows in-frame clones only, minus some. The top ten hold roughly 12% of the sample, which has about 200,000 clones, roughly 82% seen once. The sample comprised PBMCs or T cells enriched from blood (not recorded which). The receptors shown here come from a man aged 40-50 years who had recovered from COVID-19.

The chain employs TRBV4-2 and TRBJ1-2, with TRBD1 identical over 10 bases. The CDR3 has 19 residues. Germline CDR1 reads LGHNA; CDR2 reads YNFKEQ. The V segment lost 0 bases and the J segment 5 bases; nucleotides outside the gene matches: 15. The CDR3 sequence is CASSQERGTGEGVEYGYTF. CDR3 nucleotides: TGTGCCAGCAGCCAAGAGAGGGGGACAGGGGAGGGTGTAGAGTATGGCTACACCTTC.

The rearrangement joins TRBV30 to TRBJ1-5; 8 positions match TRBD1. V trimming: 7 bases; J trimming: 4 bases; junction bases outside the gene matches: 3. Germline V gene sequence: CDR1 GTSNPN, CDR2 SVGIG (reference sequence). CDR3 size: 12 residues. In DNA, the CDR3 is TGTGCCTCGGACAGGGCGAATCAGCCCCAGCATTTT. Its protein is CASDRANQPQHF.

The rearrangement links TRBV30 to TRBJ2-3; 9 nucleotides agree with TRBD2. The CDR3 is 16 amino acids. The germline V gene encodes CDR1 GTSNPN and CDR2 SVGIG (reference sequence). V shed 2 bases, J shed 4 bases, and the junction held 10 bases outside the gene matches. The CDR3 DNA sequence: TGTGCCTGGAGTCGCGATCCTAGCGGGAAGTCAGATACGCAGTATTTT. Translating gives CAWSRDPSGKSDTQYF.

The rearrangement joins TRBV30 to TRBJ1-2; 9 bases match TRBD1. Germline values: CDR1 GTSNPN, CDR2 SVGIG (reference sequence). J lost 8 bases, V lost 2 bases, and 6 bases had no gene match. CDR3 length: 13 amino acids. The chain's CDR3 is CAWSRGQGGGYTF. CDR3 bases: TGTGCCTGGAGTAGGGGACAGGGTGGCGGCTACACCTTC.

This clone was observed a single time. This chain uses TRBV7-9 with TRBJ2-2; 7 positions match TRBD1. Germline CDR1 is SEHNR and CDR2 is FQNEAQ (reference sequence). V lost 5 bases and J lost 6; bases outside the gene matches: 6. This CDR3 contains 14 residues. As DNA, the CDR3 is TGTGCCAGCAGCCCTCCGACAGGGTCCGGGGAGCTGTTTTTT. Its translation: CASSPPTGSGELFF.

CDR3 region: CASSRSTGRREKLFF. The CDR3 nucleotides read TGTGCCAGCAGCCGGTCAACAGGGAGAAGAGAAAAACTGTTTTTT. The chain uses TRBV7-9 and TRBJ1-4, with D tentatively TRBD1 (6 bases). V was shortened by 5 bases and J by 8 bases, with 18 bases between the two germline ends. This CDR3 has 15 residues. Per the germline V gene, CDR1 is SEHNR and CDR2 is FQNEAQ (reference sequence).

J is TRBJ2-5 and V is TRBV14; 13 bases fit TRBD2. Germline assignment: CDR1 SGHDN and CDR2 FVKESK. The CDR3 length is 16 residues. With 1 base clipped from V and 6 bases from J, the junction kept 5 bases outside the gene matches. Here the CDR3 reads CASSQGGLAGLKTQYF. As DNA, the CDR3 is TGTGCCAGCAGCCAAGGGGGACTAGCGGGACTGAAGACCCAGTACTTC.

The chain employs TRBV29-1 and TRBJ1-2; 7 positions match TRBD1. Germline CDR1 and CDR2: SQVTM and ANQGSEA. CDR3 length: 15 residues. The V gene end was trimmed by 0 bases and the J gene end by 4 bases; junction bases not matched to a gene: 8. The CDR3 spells CSVEEVIGGGYGYTF. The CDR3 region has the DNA TGCAGCGTTGAAGAGGTAATAGGGGGCGGCTATGGCTACACCTTC.

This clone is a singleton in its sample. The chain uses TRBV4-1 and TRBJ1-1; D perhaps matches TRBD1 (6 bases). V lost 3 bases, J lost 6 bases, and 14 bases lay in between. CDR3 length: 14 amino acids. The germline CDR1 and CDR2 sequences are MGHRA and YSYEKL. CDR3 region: CASSHLSGQAEAFF. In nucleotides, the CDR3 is TGCGCCAGCAGCCACCTATCGGGACAAGCTGAAGCTTTCTTT.

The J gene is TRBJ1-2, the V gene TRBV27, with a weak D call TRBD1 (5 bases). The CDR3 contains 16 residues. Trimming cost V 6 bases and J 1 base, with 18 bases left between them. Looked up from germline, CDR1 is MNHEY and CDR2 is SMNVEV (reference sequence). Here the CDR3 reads CASSPLPGSYNYGYTF. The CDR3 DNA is TGTGCCAGCAGCCCTCTGCCAGGGTCCTATAACTATGGCTACACCTTC.

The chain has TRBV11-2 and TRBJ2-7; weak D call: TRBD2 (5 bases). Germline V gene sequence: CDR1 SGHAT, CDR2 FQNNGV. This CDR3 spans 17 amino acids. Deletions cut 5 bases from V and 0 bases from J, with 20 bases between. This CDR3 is CASSPLRSAASSYEQYV. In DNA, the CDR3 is TGTGCCAGCAGCCCCCTCCGATCAGCGGCTAGCTCCTACGAGCAGTACGTC.

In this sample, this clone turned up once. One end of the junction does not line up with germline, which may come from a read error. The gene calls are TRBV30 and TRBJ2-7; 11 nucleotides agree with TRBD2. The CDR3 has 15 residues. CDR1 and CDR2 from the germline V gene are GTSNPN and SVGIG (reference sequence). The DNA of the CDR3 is TGTGCCGGGAGAGGGACTAGCGGTTACTCCTACGAGCAGTACTTC. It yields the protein CAGRGTSGYSYEQYF.

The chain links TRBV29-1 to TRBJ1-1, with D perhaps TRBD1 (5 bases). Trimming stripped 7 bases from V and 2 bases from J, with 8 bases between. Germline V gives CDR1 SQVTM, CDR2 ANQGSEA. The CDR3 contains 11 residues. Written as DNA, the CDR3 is TGCAGCGCTGACAGAAACACTGAAGCTTTCTTT. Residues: CSADRNTEAFF.

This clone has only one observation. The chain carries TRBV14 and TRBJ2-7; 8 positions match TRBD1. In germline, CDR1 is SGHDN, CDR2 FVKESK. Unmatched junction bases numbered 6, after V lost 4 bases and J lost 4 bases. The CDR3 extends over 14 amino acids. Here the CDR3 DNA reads TGTGCCAGCAGCCGGACAGGGCAGGGGTACGAGCAGTACTTC. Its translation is CASSRTGQGYEQYF.

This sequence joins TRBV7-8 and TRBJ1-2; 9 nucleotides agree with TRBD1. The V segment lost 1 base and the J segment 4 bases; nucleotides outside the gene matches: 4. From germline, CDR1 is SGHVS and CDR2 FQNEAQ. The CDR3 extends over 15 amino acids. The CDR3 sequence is CASSLGTGEIYGYTF. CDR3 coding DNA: TGTGCCAGCAGCTTAGGGACAGGGGAAATCTATGGCTACACCTTC. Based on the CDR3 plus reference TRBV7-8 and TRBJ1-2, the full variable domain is GAGVSQSPRYKVAKRGQDVALRCDPISGHVSLFWYQQALGQGPEFLTYFQNEAQLDKSGLPSDRFFAERPEGSVSTLKIQRTQQEDSAVYLCASSLGTGEIYGYTFGSGTRLTVV.

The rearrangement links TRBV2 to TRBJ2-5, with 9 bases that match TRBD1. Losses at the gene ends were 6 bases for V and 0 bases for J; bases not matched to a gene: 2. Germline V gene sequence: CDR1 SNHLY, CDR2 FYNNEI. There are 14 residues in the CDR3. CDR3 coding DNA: TGTGCCAGCAGCCGGGACAGGGACCAAGAGACCCAGTACTTC. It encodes CASSRDRDQETQYF.

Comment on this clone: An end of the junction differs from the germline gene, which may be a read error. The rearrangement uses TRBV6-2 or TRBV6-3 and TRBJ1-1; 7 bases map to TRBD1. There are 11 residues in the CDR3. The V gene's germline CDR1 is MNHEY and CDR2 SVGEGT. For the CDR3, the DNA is TGTGCCAGCAGCAGGCCCGACAGGGCTGTCTTT. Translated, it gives CASSRPDRAVF.

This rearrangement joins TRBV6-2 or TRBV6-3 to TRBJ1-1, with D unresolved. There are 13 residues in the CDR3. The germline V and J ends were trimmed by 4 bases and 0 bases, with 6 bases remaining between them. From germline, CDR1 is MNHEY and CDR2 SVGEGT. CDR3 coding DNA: TGTGCCAGCAGTTCCGACTTGAACACTGAAGCTTTCTTT. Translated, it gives CASSSDLNTEAFF.

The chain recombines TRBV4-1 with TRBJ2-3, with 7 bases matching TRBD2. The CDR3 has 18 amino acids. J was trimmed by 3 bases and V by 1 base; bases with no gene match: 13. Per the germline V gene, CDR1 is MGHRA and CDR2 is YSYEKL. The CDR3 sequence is CASSQAGDGGSWTDTQYF. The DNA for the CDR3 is TGCGCCAGCAGCCAAGCGGGAGACGGCGGGAGTTGGACAGATACGCAGTATTTT.

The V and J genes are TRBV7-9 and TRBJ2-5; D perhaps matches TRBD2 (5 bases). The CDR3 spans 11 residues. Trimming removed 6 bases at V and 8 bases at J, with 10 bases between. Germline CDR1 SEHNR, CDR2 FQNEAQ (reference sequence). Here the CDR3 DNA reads TGTGCCAGCAGTGAGGGATATACCCAGTACTTC. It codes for CASSEGYTQYF. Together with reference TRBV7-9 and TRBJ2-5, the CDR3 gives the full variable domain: DTGVSQNPRHKITKRGQNVTFRCDPISEHNRLYWYRQTLGQGPEFLTYFQNEAQLEKSRLLSDRFSAERPKGSFSTLEIQRTEQGDSAMYLCASSEGYTQYFGPGTRLLVL.